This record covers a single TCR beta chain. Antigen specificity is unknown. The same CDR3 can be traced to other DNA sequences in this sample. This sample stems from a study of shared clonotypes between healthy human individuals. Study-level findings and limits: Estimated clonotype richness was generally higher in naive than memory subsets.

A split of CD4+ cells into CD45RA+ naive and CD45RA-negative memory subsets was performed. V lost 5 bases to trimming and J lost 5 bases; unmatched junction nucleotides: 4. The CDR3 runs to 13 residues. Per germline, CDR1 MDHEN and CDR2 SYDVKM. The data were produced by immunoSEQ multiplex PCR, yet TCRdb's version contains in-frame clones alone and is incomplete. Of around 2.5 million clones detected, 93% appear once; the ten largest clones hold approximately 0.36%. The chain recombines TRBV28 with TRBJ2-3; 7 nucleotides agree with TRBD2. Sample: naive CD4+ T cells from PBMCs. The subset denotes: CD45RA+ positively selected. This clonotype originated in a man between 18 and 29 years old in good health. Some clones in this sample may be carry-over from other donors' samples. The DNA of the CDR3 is TGTGCCAGCAGTCTAATAGCGGGAGATACGCAGTATTTT. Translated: CASSLIAGDTQYF.